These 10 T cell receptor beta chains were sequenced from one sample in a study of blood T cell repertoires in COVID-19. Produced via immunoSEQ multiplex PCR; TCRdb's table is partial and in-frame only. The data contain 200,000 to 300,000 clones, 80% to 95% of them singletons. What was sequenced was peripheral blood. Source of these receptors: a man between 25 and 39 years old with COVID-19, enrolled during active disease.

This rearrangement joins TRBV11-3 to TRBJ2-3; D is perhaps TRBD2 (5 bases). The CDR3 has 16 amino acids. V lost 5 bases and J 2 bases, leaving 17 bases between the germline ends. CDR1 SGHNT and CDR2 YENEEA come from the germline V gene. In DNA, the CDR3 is TGTGCCAGCAGCCCCCGGGGAGCAGTCTCCACAGATACGCAGTATTTT. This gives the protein CASSPRGAVSTDTQYF.

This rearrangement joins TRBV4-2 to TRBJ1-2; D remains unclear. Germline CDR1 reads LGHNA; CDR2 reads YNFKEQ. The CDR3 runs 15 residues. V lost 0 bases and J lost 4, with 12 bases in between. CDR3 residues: CASSQDFGGFYGYTF. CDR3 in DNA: TGTGCCAGCAGCCAAGATTTCGGAGGGTTCTATGGCTACACCTTC.

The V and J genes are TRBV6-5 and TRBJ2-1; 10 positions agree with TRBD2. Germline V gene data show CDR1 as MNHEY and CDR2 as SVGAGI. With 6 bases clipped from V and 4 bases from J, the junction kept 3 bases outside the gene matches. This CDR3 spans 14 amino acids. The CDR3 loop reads CASRGTSVYNEQFF. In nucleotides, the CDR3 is TGTGCCAGCAGAGGGACTAGCGTTTACAATGAGCAGTTCTTC.

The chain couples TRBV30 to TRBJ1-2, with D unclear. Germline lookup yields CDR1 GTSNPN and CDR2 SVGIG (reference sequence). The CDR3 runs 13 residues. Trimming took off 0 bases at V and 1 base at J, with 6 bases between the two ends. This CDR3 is CAWSVEGNYGYTF. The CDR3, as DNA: TGTGCCTGGAGTGTAGAGGGTAACTATGGCTACACCTTC. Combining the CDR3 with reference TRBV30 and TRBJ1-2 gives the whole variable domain SQTIHQWPATLVQPVGSPLSLECTVEGTSNPNLYWYRQAAGRGLQLLFYSVGIGQISSEVPQNLSASRPQDRQFILSSKKLLLSDSGFYLCAWSVEGNYGYTFGSGTRLTVV.

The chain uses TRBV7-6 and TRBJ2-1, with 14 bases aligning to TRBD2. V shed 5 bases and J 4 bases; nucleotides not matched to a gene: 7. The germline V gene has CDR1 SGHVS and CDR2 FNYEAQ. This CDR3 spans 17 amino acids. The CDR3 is CASSPYRLAGGYNEQFF. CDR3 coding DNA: TGTGCCAGCAGCCCGTATAGACTAGCGGGGGGGTACAATGAGCAGTTCTTC. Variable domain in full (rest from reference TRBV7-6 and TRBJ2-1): GAGVSQSPRYKVTKRGQDVALRCDPISGHVSLYWYRQALGQGPEFLTYFNYEAQQDKSGLPNDRFSAERPEGSISTLTIQRTEQRDSAMYRCASSPYRLAGGYNEQFFGPGTRLTVL.

The DNA of the CDR3 is TGCAGCTTCCTCGGACAGGCTGCCTATGGCTACACCTTC. This codes for CSFLGQAAYGYTF. The chain has TRBV29-1 and TRBJ1-2, with TRBD1 matching 7 bases. V was pared by 8 bases and J by 4 bases, with 10 bases of the junction left unmatched. Germline assignment: CDR1 SQVTM and CDR2 ANQGSEA. The CDR3 covers 13 residues.

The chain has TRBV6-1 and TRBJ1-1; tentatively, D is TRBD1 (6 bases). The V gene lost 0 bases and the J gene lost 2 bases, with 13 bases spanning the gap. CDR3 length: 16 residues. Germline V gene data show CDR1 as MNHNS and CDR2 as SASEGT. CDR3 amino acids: CASSEARTDPNTEAFF. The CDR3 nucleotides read TGTGCCAGCAGTGAAGCTCGGACAGACCCAAACACTGAAGCTTTCTTT.

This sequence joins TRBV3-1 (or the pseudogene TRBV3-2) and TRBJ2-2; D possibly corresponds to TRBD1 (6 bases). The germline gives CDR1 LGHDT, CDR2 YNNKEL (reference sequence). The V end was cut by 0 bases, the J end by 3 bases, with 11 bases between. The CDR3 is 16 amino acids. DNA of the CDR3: TGTGCCAGCAGCCAAGAAGGGCAGGGGCACACCGGGGAGCTGTTTTTT. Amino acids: CASSQEGQGHTGELFF.

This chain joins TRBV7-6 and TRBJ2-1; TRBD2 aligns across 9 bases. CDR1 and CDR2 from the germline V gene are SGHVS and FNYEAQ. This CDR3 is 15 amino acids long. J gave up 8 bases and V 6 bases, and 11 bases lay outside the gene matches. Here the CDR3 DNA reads TGTGCCAGCAGAAAGAAGGGACTAGCTGAAGATGAGCAGTTCTTC. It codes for CASRKKGLAEDEQFF.

The CDR3 DNA sequence: TGTGCCAGCAGCGCGTCGCAGGGGGCTTTGGGTTCACCCCTCCACTTT. Amino acids: CASSASQGALGSPLHF. The rearrangement joins TRBV7-9 to TRBJ1-6; 8 bases agree with TRBD1. V was clipped by 5 bases and J by 9 bases; unmatched bases: 12. The CDR3 sequence is 16 residues long. Germline V gene sequence: CDR1 SEHNR, CDR2 FQNEAQ (reference sequence).